This paragraph covers one T cell receptor (beta chain) sequence. Antigen specificity is unknown. The study gave focal radiation plus ipilimumab CTLA-4 blockade to patients with chemo-refractory metastatic non-small-cell lung cancer. Germline V lookup: CDR1 SGHVS, CDR2 FQNEAQ. CDR3 size: 17 residues. Trimming at V came to 4 bases and at J to 5 bases, leaving 10 bases not matched to a gene. Clones were sequenced by immunoSEQ multiplex PCR, and TCRdb holds only the in-frame ones, with some missing. The sample comprises roughly 110,000 clones, over 75% of which are singletons, and around 2% rests with the top ten. The data originate from a study of radiotherapy plus CTLA-4 blockade in lung cancer. Study conclusions and caveats: Radiotherapy with ipilimumab was followed by blood expansion of tumor-derived clones. Early blood T cell clone dynamics reportedly forecast response best, with interferon-beta.

The chain combines TRBV7-8 with TRBJ2-3; 12 bases map to TRBD1. The sequencing used peripheral blood, collected from a patient treated with radiotherapy plus ipilimumab. The sequence came from a human donor with non-small cell lung cancer that progressed on radiotherapy plus ipilimumab. Some clones in this sample may be carry-over from other donors' samples. The CDR3 is CASSSSRDRGQGDTQYF. As DNA, the CDR3 is TGTGCCAGCAGCTCGTCCCGGGACAGGGGGCAAGGAGATACGCAGTATTTT. The full variable domain, its missing parts supplied by reference TRBV7-8 and TRBJ2-3, is GAGVSQSPRYKVAKRGQDVALRCDPISGHVSLFWYQQALGQGPEFLTYFQNEAQLDKSGLPSDRFFAERPEGSVSTLKIQRTQQEDSAVYLCASSSSRDRGQGDTQYFGPGTRLTVL.